This T cell receptor beta chain is from a study of blood T cell repertoires in COVID-19. For the study at large: The United States, Italy and Spain provided the acute and convalescent COVID-19 samples. The analysed material was cDNA or gDNA that came from T cells, B-cell-depleted T cells, or PBMCs.

Per the study methods: Reference gene primer amplification yielded estimated nucleated cell counts. Sequenced by immunoSEQ multiplex PCR; TCRdb stores in-frame clones only, minus some. D and trimming were read from the DNA, whereas the V and J calls and clone size are those reported in that table. Here the sample spans roughly 100,000 clones, 76% being singletons. This CDR3 comprises 12 residues. The germline gives CDR1 SGDLS, CDR2 YYNGEE. The V gene lost 7 bases and the J gene lost 2 bases, with 9 bases spanning the gap. This TCR derives from a man older than 75 with COVID-19, enrolled during active disease. The sequencing sample was made of peripheral blood. The rearrangement uses TRBV9 and TRBJ1-1; the D gene is possibly TRBD1 (5 bases). This CDR3 reads CASGALNTEAFF. CDR3 nucleotides: TGTGCCAGCGGGGCCTTAAACACTGAAGCTTTCTTT.